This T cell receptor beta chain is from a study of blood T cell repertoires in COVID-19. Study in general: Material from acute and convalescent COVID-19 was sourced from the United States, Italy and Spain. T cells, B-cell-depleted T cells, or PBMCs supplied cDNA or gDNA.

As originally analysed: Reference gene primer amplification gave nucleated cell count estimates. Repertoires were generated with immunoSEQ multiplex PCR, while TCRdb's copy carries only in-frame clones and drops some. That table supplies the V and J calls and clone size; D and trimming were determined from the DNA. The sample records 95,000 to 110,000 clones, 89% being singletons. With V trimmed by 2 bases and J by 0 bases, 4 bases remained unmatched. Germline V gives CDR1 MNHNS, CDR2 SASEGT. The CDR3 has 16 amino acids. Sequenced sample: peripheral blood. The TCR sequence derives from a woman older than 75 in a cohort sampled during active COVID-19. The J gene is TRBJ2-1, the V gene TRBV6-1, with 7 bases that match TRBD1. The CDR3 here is CASSETGVVSYNEQFF. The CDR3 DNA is TGTGCCAGCAGTGAAACAGGGGTGGTCTCCTACAATGAGCAGTTCTTC.